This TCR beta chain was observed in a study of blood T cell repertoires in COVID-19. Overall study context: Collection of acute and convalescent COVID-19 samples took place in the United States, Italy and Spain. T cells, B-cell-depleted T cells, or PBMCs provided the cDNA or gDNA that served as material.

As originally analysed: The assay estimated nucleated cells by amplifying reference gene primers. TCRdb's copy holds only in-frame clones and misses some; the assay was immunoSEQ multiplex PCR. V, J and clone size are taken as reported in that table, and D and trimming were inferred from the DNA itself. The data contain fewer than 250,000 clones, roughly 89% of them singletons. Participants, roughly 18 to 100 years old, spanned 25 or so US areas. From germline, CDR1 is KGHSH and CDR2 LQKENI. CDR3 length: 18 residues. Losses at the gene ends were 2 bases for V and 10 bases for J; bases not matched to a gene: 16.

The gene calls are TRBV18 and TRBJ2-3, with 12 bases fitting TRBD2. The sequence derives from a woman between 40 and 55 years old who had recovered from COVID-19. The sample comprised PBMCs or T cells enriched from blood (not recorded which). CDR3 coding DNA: TGTGCCAGCTCACCAAACTCCCCTCTAGCGGGAGGGCCAACGTCGCAGTATTTT. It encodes CASSPNSPLAGGPTSQYF.